This T cell receptor (beta chain) was documented in a study of blood T cell repertoires in COVID-19. Study in general: T cells, B-cell-depleted T cells, or PBMCs supplied cDNA or gDNA.

TCRdb keeps only in-frame clones here, not all; method: immunoSEQ multiplex PCR. The table lists nearly 350,000 clones, around 80% of them singletons. The sequenced sample consisted of peripheral blood. The source is a young man with active or convalescent COVID-19.

Here the CDR3 reads CASSARDRVFGTDTQYF. CDR3 DNA: TGCGCCAGCAGCGCCCGGGACAGGGTTTTTGGCACAGATACGCAGTATTTT. V gene TRBV4-3 combines with J gene TRBJ2-3; 9 bases are a match to TRBD1. CDR1 is LGHNA, CDR2 YSLEER, per germline. This CDR3 has 17 residues. The J segment lost 1 base and the V segment lost 5 bases, leaving 10 bases of the junction unmatched.